Listed below are T cell receptor beta chains from one sample, sequenced in a study of blood T cell repertoires in COVID-19. The data were produced by immunoSEQ multiplex PCR, yet TCRdb's version contains in-frame clones alone and is incomplete. Among over 200,000 clones, roughly nine tenths were seen once, and the ten largest hold under 0.9%. The specimen sequenced was peripheral blood. The receptors were sampled from a man aged 40-49 years with acute or convalescent COVID-19. CDR3s include the opening cysteine and the closing phenylalanine or tryptophan. D genes are given only for firm matches. Where a row states a size, it is once, few, many or the class of an expanded clone; other rows omit it.

CDR3 protein,CDR3 DNA,J gene,clone size,V gene,D gene
CASRGGVGTEAFF,TGTGCCAGCCGAGGGGGCGTCGGCACTGAAGCTTTCTTT,TRBJ1-1,.,TRBV2,TRBD1
CASSLSLGQSYEQYF,TGTGCCAGCAGTTTATCCTTGGGACAGTCCTACGAGCAGTACTTC,TRBJ2-7,.,TRBV28,TRBD1
CASSPLYSNQPQHF,TGTGCCAGCAGTCCACTCTATAGCAATCAGCCCCAGCATTTT,TRBJ1-5,.,TRBV28,.
CASSFGTGSYEQYF,TGTGCCAGCAGCTTCGGGACAGGCTCCTACGAGCAGTACTTC,TRBJ2-7,.,TRBV5-4,TRBD1
CASSRILKDSHYGYTF,TGTGCCAGCAGTAGAATACTCAAGGACAGCCACTATGGCTACACCTTC,TRBJ1-2,once,TRBV27,.
CASRGTGLSSYEQYF,TGTGCCAGCAGGGGGACAGGGCTAAGCTCCTACGAGCAGTACTTC,TRBJ2-7,.,TRBV27,TRBD1
CASSRGASGSKRGETQYF,TGTGCCAGCAGCAGGGGGGCTAGCGGGAGTAAGAGGGGAGAGACCCAGTACTTC,TRBJ2-5,.,TRBV11-2,TRBD2
CASSLQGTDTQYF,TGTGCCAGCTCACTGCAGGGCACAGATACGCAGTATTTT,TRBJ2-3,.,TRBV18,.
CASSSPGTGNQPQHF,TGTGCCAGCAGTTCCCCGGGAACGGGAAATCAGCCCCAGCATTTT,TRBJ1-5,.,TRBV28,.
CASTRGGTDTQYF,TGTGCCAGCACGAGGGGGGGAACAGATACGCAGTATTTT,TRBJ2-3,.,TRBV2,.
CASSLRDRSEQYF,TGTGCCAGCAGCCTACGGGACAGGAGCGAGCAGTACTTC,TRBJ2-7,.,TRBV7-7,TRBD1
CASSNQGQRKYNSPLHF,TGTGCCAGCAGTAACCAGGGACAGCGGAAATATAATTCACCCCTCCACTTT,TRBJ1-6,.,TRBV27,TRBD1
CASRRDRIFSGNTIYF,TGCGCCAGTCGCCGGGACAGAATCTTCTCTGGAAACACCATATATTTT,TRBJ1-3,once,TRBV5-1,TRBD1
CSVEGLAGASSSYNEQFF,TGCAGCGTTGAGGGACTAGCGGGGGCTTCGAGCTCCTACAATGAGCAGTTCTTC,TRBJ2-1,.,TRBV29-1,TRBD2
CASSEGSSYNEQFF,TGTGCTAGCAGCGAGGGCTCCTCCTACAATGAGCAGTTCTTC,TRBJ2-1,.,TRBV7-7,.
CAISEREQPGGEQYF,TGTGCCATCAGTGAGAGGGAGCAACCGGGGGGCGAGCAGTACTTC,TRBJ2-7,.,TRBV10-3,TRBD2
CASSPNQGDTGELFF,TGTGCCAGCTCACCAAATCAGGGGGACACCGGGGAGCTGTTTTTT,TRBJ2-2,.,TRBV18,TRBD1
CASSSGTSRYNEQFF,TGTGCCAGCAGCTCCGGGACTAGCAGATACAATGAGCAGTTCTTC,TRBJ2-1,.,TRBV6-2/TRBV6-3,TRBD2
CASSVGQLNTEAFF,TGTGCCAGCAGCGTCGGACAGCTTAACACTGAAGCTTTCTTT,TRBJ1-1,.,TRBV9,.
CSVRGGPGVALSSYNEQFF,TGCAGCGTGAGAGGAGGTCCCGGGGTTGCCTTAAGCTCCTACAATGAGCAGTTCTTC,TRBJ2-1,.,TRBV29-1,.
CASSPQGTSGMDVTQYF,TGTGCCAGCTCACCACAGGGGACTAGCGGGATGGATGTGACCCAGTACTTC,TRBJ2-5,.,TRBV18,TRBD2
CASSTIDRVISPLHF,TGTGCCAGTAGTACAATCGACAGGGTAATCTCACCCCTCCACTTT,TRBJ1-6,.,TRBV19,TRBD1
CASTPAGETQYF,TGTGCCAGCACTCCAGCCGGGGAGACCCAGTACTTC,TRBJ2-5,once,TRBV6-5,.
CASSQEGEGALAGVGDTQYF,TGTGCCAGCAGCCAAGAGGGGGAAGGGGCACTAGCGGGAGTAGGAGATACGCAGTATTTT,TRBJ2-3,.,TRBV3-1/TRBV3-2,TRBD2
CASSVGRRTDTQYF,TGTGCCAGCAGCGTAGGGCGGCGCACAGATACGCAGTATTTT,TRBJ2-3,.,TRBV9,.
CASSLTSGSVREQYF,TGTGCCAGCAGCCTGACTAGCGGGAGTGTACGCGAGCAGTACTTC,TRBJ2-7,.,TRBV5-4,TRBD2
CASSPLDRTYNEQFF,TGTGCCAGCAGTCCTCTGGACAGAACATACAATGAGCAGTTCTTC,TRBJ2-1,.,TRBV27,.
CASMKLAGVTDTQYF,TGTGCCAGCATGAAGCTAGCGGGAGTCACAGATACGCAGTATTTT,TRBJ2-3,.,TRBV27,TRBD2
CASRGQGGGPQHF,TGTGCCAGCAGAGGACAGGGTGGTGGACCCCAGCATTTT,TRBJ1-5,.,TRBV6-5,TRBD1
CASSDGRITGELFF,TGCGCCAGCAGTGATGGCAGGATCACCGGGGAGCTGTTTTTT,TRBJ2-2,.,TRBV10-1,.
CASTETLAKNIQYF,TGTGCCAGCACTGAGACTCTAGCCAAAAACATTCAGTACTTC,TRBJ2-4,once,TRBV28,.
CATNSGDSYEQYF,TGCGCCACCAACTCAGGGGACTCCTACGAGCAGTACTTC,TRBJ2-7,once,TRBV5-1,.
CASSPWGLATDTQYF,TGTGCCAGCAGCCCTTGGGGACTAGCCACGGATACGCAGTATTTT,TRBJ2-3,.,TRBV7-2,TRBD2
CAWCTSGRAGETQYF,TGTGCCTGGTGCACTAGCGGGAGGGCCGGGGAGACCCAGTACTTC,TRBJ2-5,.,TRBV30,TRBD2
CASSIGQSPSGNTIYF,TGTGCCAGCAGCATCGGACAGAGTCCCTCTGGAAACACCATATATTTT,TRBJ1-3,.,TRBV5-4,.
CASSLGAFVGAYGYTF,TGTGCCAGCAGCTTAGGTGCATTTGTAGGGGCCTATGGCTACACCTTC,TRBJ1-2,.,TRBV7-9,.
CASSGGLRPDTQYF,TGTGCCAGCAGCGGGGGCCTTCGCCCAGATACGCAGTATTTT,TRBJ2-3,.,TRBV11-3,.
CASSIAGTGSYEQYF,TGTGCCAGTAGTATAGCCGGGACAGGATCCTACGAGCAGTACTTC,TRBJ2-7,.,TRBV19,TRBD1
CASSLTGAANTGELFF,TGTGCCAGCAGTTTGACAGGGGCAGCGAACACCGGGGAGCTGTTTTTT,TRBJ2-2,.,TRBV2,TRBD1
CASSVSGRPINSPLHF,TGTGCCAGCAGTGTATCAGGTAGGCCTATTAATTCACCCCTCCACTTT,TRBJ1-6,.,TRBV6-4,.
CASSPWRWGTDTQYF,TGTGCCAGCAGCCCCTGGAGGTGGGGCACAGATACGCAGTATTTT,TRBJ2-3,once,TRBV7-2,.
CASSLSTGSYEQYF,TGTGCCAGCAGTTTGAGCACGGGATCCTACGAGCAGTACTTC,TRBJ2-7,.,TRBV27,.
CASSSREKLFF,TGTGCCAGCAGTTCCAGGGAAAAACTGTTTTTT,TRBJ1-4,.,TRBV6-5,.
CASSNRLAGGDTQYF,TGTGCCAGCAGCAACCGACTAGCGGGAGGGGATACGCAGTATTTT,TRBJ2-3,.,TRBV3-1/TRBV3-2,TRBD2
CASSGQLQIYEQYF,TGTGCCAGCAGCGGACAGTTGCAAATCTACGAGCAGTACTTC,TRBJ2-7,.,TRBV14,.